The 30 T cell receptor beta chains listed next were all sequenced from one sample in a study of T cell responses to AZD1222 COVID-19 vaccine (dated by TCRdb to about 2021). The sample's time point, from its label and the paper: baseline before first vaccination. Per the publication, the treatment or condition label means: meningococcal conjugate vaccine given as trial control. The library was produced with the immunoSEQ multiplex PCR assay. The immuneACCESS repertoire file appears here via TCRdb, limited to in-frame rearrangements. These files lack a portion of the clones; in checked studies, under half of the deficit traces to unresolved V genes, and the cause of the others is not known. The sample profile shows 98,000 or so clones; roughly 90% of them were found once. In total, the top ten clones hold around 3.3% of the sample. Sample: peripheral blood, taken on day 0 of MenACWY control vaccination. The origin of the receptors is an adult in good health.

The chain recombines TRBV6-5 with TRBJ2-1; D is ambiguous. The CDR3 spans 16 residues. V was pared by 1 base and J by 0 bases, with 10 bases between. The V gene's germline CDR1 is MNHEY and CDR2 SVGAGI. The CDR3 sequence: CASSYLTKSSYNEQFF. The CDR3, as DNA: TGTGCCAGCAGTTACTTGACGAAGAGCTCCTACAATGAGCAGTTCTTC.

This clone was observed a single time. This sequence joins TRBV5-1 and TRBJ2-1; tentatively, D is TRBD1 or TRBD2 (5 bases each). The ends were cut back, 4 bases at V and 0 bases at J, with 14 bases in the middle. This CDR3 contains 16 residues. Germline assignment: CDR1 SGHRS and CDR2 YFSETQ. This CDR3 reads CASSPPSGSSYNEQFF. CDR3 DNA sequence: TGCGCCAGCAGCCCCCCCTCAGGGAGCTCCTACAATGAGCAGTTCTTC.

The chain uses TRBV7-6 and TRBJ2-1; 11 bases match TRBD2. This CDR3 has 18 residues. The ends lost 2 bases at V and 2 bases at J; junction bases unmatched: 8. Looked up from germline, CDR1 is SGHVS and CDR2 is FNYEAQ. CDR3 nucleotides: TGTGCCAGCAGCTTAATAACTAGCGGGGGATTACCCTACAATGAGCAGTTCTTC. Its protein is CASSLITSGGLPYNEQFF.

The CDR3 nucleotides read TGTGCCAGCGACAGGGACTGGGGCACTGAAGCTTTCTTT. Its protein is CASDRDWGTEAFF. The rearrangement links TRBV28 to TRBJ1-1, with TRBD1 matching over 7 bases. The V segment lost 8 bases and the J segment 4 bases; nucleotides outside the gene matches: 7. Germline V gene data show CDR1 as MDHEN and CDR2 as SYDVKM. This CDR3 has 13 residues.

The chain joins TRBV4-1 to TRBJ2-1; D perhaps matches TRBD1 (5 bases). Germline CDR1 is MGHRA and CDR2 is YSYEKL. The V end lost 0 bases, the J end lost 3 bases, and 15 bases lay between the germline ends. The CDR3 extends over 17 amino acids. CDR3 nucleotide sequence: TGCGCCAGCAGCCAAGAGTGGGGCTTAGCTCTCTACAATGAGCAGTTCTTC. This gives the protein CASSQEWGLALYNEQFF.

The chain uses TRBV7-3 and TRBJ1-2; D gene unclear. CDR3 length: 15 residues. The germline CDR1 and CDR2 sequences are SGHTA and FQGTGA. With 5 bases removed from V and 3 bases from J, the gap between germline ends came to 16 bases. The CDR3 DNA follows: TGTGCCAGCAGCCCGAAGTCGAGGTCGGACTATGGCTACACCTTC. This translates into CASSPKSRSDYGYTF.

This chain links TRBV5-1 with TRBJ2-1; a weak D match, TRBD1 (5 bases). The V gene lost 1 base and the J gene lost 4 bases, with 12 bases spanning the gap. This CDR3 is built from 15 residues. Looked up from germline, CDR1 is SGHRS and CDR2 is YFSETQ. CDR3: CASSLRVGEYNEQFF. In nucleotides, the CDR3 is TGCGCCAGCAGCTTGAGGGTAGGGGAATACAATGAGCAGTTCTTC.

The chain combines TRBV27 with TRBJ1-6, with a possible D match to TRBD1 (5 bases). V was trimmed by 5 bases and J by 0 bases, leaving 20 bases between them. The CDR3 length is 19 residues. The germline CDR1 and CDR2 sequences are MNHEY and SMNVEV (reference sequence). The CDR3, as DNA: TGTGCCAGCAGTCACCAGAATCGCCGGGGGAGCTCCTATAATTCACCCCTCCACTTT. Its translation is CASSHQNRRGSSYNSPLHF.

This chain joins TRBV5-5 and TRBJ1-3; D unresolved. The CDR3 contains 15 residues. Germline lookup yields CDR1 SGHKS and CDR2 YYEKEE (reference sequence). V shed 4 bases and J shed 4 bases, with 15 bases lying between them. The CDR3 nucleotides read TGTGCCAGCAGCCGTTCCCCCACAGAAGGAAACACCATATATTTT. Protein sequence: CASSRSPTEGNTIYF.

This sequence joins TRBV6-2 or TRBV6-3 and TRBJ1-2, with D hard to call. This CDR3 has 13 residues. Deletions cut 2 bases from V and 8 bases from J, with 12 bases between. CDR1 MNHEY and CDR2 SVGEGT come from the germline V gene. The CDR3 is CASSYDGIRGYTF. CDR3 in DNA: TGTGCCAGCAGTTACGACGGGATAAGAGGCTACACCTTC.

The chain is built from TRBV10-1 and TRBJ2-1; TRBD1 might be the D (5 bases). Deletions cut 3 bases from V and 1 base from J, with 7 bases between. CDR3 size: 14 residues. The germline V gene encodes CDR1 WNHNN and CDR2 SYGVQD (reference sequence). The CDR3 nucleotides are TGCGCCAGCAGTGAAGGGGATTCCTACAATGAGCAGTTCTTC. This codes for CASSEGDSYNEQFF.

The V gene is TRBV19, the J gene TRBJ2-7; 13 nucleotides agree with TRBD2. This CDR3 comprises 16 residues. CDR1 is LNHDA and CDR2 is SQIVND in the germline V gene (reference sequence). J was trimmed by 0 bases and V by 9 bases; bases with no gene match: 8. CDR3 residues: CASRLAGGQSSYEQYF. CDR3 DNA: TGTGCCAGCAGACTAGCGGGGGGTCAGAGCTCCTACGAGCAGTACTTC.

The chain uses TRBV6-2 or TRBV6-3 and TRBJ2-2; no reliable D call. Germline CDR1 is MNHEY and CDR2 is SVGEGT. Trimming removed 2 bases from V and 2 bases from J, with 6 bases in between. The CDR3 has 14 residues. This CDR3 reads CASSYIGNTGELFF. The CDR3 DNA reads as TGTGCCAGCAGTTACATAGGAAACACCGGGGAGCTGTTTTTT.

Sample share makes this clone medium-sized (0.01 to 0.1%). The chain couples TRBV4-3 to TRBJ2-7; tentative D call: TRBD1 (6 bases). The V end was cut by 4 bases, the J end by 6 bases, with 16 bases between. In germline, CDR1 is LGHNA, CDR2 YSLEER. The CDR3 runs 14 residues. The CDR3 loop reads CASSRGRGSVEQYF. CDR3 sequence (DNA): TGCGCCAGCAGCCGCGGAAGGGGGTCCGTCGAGCAGTACTTC.

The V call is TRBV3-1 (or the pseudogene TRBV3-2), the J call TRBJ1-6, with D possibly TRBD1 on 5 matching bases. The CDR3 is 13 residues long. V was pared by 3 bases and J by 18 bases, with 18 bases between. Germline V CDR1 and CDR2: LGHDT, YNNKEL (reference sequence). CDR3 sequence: CASSQEGRSVPHF. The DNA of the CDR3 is TGTGCCAGCAGCCAGGAGGGACGGTCAGTTCCCCACTTT.

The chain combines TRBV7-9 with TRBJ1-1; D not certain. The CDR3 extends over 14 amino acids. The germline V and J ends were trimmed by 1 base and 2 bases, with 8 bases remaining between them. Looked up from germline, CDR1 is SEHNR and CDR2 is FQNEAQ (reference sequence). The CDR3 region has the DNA TGTGCCAGCAGCTTAGACGGCCCCAACACTGAAGCTTTCTTT. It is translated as CASSLDGPNTEAFF.

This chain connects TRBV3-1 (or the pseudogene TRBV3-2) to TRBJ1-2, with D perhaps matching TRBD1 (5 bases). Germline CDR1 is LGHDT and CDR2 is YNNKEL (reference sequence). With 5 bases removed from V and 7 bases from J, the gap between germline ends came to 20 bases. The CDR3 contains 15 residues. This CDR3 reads CASSFRDVGERGYTF. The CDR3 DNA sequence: TGTGCCAGCAGCTTCAGGGACGTGGGGGAGCGTGGCTACACCTTC.

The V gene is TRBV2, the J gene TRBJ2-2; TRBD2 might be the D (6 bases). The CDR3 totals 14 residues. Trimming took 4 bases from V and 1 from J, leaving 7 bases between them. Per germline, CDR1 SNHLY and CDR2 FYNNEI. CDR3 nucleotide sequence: TGTGCCAGCAGTGGGCGGGGGAACACCGGGGAGCTGTTTTTT. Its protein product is CASSGRGNTGELFF.

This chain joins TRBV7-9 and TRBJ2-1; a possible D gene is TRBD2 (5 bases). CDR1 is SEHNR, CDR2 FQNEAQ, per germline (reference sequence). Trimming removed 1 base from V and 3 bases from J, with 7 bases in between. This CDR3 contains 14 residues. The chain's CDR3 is CASSLEGSYNEQFF. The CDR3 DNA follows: TGTGCCAGCAGCTTAGAAGGGAGCTACAATGAGCAGTTCTTC.

The CDR3 nucleotides are TGTGCCACCAGTGATGCAACCAGGGGGACCTATCAGCCCCAGCATTTT. Amino acid sequence: CATSDATRGTYQPQHF. This chain uses TRBV24-1 with TRBJ1-5; 7 bases match TRBD1. CDR1 and CDR2 (germline): KGHDR, SFDVKD. J was trimmed by 5 bases and V by 3 bases; bases with no gene match: 9. This CDR3 is 16 amino acids long.

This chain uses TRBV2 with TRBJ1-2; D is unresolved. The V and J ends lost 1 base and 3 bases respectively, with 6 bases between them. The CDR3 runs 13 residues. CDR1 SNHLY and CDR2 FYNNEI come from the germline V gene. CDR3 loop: CASSEGRDYGYTF. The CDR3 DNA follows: TGTGCCAGCAGTGAAGGGAGGGACTATGGCTACACCTTC.

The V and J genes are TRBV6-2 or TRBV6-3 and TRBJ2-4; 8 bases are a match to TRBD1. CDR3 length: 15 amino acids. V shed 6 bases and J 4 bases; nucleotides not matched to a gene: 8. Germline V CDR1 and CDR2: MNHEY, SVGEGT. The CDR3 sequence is CASSPDRDIKNIQYF. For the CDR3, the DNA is TGTGCCAGCAGCCCGGACAGGGATATAAAAAACATTCAGTACTTC.

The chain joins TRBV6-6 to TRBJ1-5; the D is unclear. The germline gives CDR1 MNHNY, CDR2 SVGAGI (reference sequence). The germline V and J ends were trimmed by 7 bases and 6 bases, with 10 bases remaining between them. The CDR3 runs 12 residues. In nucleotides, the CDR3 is TGTGCCAGCACCTCTACGACTCAGCCCCAGCATTTT. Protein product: CASTSTTQPQHF.

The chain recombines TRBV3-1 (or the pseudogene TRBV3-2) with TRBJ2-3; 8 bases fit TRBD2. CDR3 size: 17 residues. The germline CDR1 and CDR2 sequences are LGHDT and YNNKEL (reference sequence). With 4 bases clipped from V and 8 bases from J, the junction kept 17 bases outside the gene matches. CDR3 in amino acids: CASSPQATSGPMSTQYF. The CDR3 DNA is TGTGCCAGCAGCCCCCAGGCAACTAGCGGCCCTATGAGTACGCAGTATTTT.

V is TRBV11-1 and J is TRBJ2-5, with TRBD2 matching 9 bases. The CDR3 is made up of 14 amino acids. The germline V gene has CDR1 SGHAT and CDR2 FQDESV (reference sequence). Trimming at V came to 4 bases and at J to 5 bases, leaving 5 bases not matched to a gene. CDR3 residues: CASSSRAGGETQYF. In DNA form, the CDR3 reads TGTGCCAGCAGCTCTCGAGCGGGGGGCGAGACCCAGTACTTC.

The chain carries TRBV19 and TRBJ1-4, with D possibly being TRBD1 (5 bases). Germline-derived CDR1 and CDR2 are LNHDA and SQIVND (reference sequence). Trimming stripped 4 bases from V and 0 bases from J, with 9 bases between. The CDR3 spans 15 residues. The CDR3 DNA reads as TGTGCCAGTAGTACCGACAGTGCAACTAATGAAAAACTGTTTTTT. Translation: CASSTDSATNEKLFF.

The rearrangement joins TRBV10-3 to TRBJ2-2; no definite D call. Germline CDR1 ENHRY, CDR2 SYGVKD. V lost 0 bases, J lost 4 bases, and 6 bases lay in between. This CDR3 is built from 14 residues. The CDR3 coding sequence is TGTGCCATCAGTGAGTCCAGGACCACCGGGGAGCTGTTTTTT. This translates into CAISESRTTGELFF.

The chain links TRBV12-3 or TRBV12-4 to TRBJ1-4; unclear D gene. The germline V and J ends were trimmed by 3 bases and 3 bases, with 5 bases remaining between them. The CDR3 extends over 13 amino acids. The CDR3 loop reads CASSFSANEKLFF. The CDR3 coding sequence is TGTGCCAGCAGTTTCTCGGCTAATGAAAAACTGTTTTTT.

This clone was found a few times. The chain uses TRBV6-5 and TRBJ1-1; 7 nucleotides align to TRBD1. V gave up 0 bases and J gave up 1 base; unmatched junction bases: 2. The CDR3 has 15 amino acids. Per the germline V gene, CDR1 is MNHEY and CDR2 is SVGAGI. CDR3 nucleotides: TGTGCCAGCAGTTACTCGAACAGGGGGAACACTGAAGCTTTCTTT. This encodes CASSYSNRGNTEAFF.

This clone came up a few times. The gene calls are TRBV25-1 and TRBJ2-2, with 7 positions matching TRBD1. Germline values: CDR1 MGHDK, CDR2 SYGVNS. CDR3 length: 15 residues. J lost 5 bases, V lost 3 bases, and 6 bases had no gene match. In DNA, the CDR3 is TGTGCCAGCAGTGAGAGACAGGGAACTACCGGGGAGCTGTTTTTT. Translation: CASSERQGTTGELFF.